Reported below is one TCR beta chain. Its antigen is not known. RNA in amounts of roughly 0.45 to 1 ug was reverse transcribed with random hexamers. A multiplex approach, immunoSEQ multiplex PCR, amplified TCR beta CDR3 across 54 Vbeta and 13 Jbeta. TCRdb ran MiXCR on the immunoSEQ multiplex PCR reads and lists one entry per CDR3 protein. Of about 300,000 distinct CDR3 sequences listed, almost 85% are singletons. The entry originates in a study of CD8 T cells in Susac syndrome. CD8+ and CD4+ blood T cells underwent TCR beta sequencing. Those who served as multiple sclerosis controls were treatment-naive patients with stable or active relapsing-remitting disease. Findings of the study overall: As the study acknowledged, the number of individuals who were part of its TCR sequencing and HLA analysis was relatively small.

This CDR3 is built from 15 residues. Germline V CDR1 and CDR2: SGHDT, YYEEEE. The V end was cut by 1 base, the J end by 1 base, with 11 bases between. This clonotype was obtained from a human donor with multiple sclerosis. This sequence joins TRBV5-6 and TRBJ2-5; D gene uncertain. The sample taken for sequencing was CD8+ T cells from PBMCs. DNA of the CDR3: TGTGCCAGCAGCTTGACCCCAAAAATCCAAGAGACCCAGTACTTC. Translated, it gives CASSLTPKIQETQYF.